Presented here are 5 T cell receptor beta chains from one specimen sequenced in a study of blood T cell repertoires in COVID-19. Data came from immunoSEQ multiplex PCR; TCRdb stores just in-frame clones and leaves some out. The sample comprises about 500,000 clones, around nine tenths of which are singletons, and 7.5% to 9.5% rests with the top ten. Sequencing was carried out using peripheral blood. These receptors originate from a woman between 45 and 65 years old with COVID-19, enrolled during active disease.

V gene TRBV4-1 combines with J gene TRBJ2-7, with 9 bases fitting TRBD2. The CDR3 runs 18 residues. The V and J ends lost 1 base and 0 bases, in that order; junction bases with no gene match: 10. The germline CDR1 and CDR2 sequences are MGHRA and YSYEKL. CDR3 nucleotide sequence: TGCGCCAGCAGCCAAGGAGGGCTAGCGGGGCCGAGCTCCTACGAGCAGTACTTC. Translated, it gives CASSQGGLAGPSSYEQYF.

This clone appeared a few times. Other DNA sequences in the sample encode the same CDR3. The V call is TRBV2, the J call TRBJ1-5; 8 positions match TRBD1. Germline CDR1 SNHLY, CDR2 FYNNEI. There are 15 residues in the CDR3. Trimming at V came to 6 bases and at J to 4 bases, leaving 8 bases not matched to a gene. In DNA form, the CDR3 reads TGTGCCAGCAGCTCCGGGACAGGAGGGAATCAGCCCCAGCATTTT. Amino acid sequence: CASSSGTGGNQPQHF.

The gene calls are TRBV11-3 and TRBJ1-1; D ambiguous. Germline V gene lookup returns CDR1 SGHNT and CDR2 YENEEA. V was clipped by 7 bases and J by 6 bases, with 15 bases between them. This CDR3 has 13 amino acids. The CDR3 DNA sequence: TGTGCCAGCAAACCCATAGAGGAGGCTGAAGCTTTCTTT. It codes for CASKPIEEAEAFF. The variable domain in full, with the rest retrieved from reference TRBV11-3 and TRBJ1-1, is EAGVVQSPRYKIIEKKQPVAFWCNPISGHNTLYWYLQNLGQGPELLIRYENEEAVDDSQLPKDRFSAERLKGVDSTLKIQPAELGDSAVYLCASKPIEEAEAFFGQGTRLTVV.

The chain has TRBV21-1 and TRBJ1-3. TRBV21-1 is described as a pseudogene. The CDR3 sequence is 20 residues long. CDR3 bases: TGTGCCAGCAGCGGCAAGATTGTCGGGGGGCGGTCTACGGAAGGAAACACCATATATTTT. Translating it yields CASSGKIVGGRSTEGNTIYF.

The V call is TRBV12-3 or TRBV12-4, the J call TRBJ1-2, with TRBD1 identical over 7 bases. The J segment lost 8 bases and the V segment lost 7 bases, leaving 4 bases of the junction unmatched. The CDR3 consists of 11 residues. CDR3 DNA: TGTGCCAGCAAGAACAGGGGCGGCTACACCTTC. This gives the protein CASKNRGGYTF.